These 22 T cell receptor beta chains originate from one sample sequenced in a study of T cell changes during pregnancy in multiple sclerosis. The protocol was immunoSEQ multiplex PCR, while the TCRdb copy is restricted to in-frame clones and leaves out a portion. The sample includes about 44,000 clones, 85% to 95% seen only once; the top ten take 1.3%. The specimen was peripheral blood. These receptors came from a female donor with multiple sclerosis, enrolled in a pregnancy study.

The CDR3 region has the DNA TGTGCCAGCAGCCAATCGGACACTTCCACCGGGGAGCTGTTTTTT. It translates to CASSQSDTSTGELFF. The V gene is TRBV4-2, the J gene TRBJ2-2; D perhaps matches TRBD1 (5 bases). With 2 bases removed from V and 4 bases from J, the gap between germline ends came to 11 bases. Germline loops: CDR1 LGHNA, CDR2 YNFKEQ. The CDR3 loop spans 15 amino acids.

CDR3 loop: CASSQGVGTVRNTEAFF. In DNA form, the CDR3 reads TGCGCCAGCAGCCAAGGGGTCGGGACGGTGAGGAACACTGAAGCTTTCTTT. The V call is TRBV4-1, the J call TRBJ1-1; tentatively, D is TRBD1 (5 bases). Germline loops: CDR1 MGHRA, CDR2 YSYEKL. Trimming cost V 1 base and J 1 base, with 16 bases left between them. This CDR3 is built from 17 residues.

V is TRBV19 and J is TRBJ1-5; D not resolved. The germline V gene encodes CDR1 LNHDA and CDR2 SQIVND (reference sequence). This CDR3 has 14 amino acids. Trimming left V 4 bases short and J 0 bases short, with 7 bases between. The DNA of the CDR3 is TGTGCCAGTAGTACGTCAAGTAGCAATCAGCCCCAGCATTTT. This codes for CASSTSSSNQPQHF.

The chain combines TRBV6-6 with TRBJ2-2; 10 bases are shared with TRBD2. The CDR3 has 15 residues. Germline V gene data show CDR1 as MNHNY and CDR2 as SVGAGI (reference sequence). The V gene end was trimmed by 4 bases and the J gene end by 6 bases; junction bases not matched to a gene: 5. Written as DNA, the CDR3 is TGTGCCAGCAGTTCCCTAGCGGGAGTAGCCGGGGAGCTGTTTTTT. It is translated as CASSSLAGVAGELFF.

This chain connects TRBV2 to TRBJ1-5; TRBD1 aligns across 9 bases. V dropped 6 bases and J dropped 9; count of bases not matched to a gene: 0. The CDR3 is 11 amino acids. CDR1 and CDR2 from the germline V gene are SNHLY and FYNNEI. The CDR3 loop is CASRGQGPQHF. CDR3 in DNA: TGTGCCAGCAGGGGACAGGGGCCCCAGCATTTT.

The chain employs TRBV10-3 and TRBJ2-2; no clear D gene. The V and J ends lost 10 bases and 1 base respectively, with 16 bases between them. Germline values: CDR1 ENHRY, CDR2 SYGVKD. CDR3 length equals 15 residues. The CDR3 DNA sequence: TGTGCCACCCCGATATCAAAGGGGAACACCGGGGAGCTGTTTTTT. Residues: CATPISKGNTGELFF.

The CDR3 nucleotides are TGTGCCAGCAGCGTAGGTGTCGGCAGGGAAGCTTTCTTT. It codes for CASSVGVGREAFF. This chain connects TRBV9 to TRBJ1-1; D uncertain. Deletions cut 0 bases from V and 8 bases from J, with 11 bases between. Germline CDR1 is SGDLS and CDR2 is YYNGEE. The CDR3 is made up of 13 amino acids. Drawing the rest from reference TRBV9 and TRBJ1-1, the complete variable domain is DSGVTQTPKHLITATGQRVTLRCSPRSGDLSVYWYQQSLDQGLQFLIQYYNGEERAKGNILERFSAQQFPDLHSELNLSSLELGDSALYFCASSVGVGREAFFGQGTRLTVV.

This clone has a single count. The rearrangement links TRBV19 to TRBJ2-7, with D tentatively TRBD2 (5 bases). Trimming left V 4 bases short and J 0 bases short, with 16 bases between. The CDR3 runs to 16 residues. The germline gives CDR1 LNHDA, CDR2 SQIVND (reference sequence). The CDR3 bases are TGTGCCAGTAGTACCCTCATCGGCGGGTCCTCCTACGAGCAGTACTTC. Its protein is CASSTLIGGSSYEQYF.

CDR3 sequence: CASQSKGQWSTDTQYF. The DNA for the CDR3 is TGTGCCAGCCAGAGCAAGGGCCAATGGAGCACAGATACGCAGTATTTT. The chain has TRBV2 and TRBJ2-3; the D is unclear. Germline lookup yields CDR1 SNHLY and CDR2 FYNNEI. The V gene lost 8 bases and the J gene lost 0 bases, with 18 bases spanning the gap. This CDR3 has 16 residues.

The rearrangement uses TRBV28 and TRBJ2-3, with 7 bases that match TRBD2. Trimming cost V 6 bases and J 2 bases; bases outside gene matches: 5. From germline, CDR1 is MDHEN and CDR2 SYDVKM. This CDR3 has 14 residues. Written as DNA, the CDR3 is TGTGCCAGCAGGCGGGGGACTTTCACAGATACGCAGTATTTT. Translated: CASRRGTFTDTQYF.

This chain uses TRBV7-2 with TRBJ2-1; 14 positions agree with TRBD2. CDR1 SGHTA and CDR2 FQGNSA come from the germline V gene. J lost 9 bases, V lost 3 bases, and 10 bases had no gene match. This CDR3 spans 17 amino acids. The CDR3 sequence is CASSFLRGLAGAAEQFF. The CDR3 nucleotides read TGTGCCAGCAGCTTCCTGAGGGGACTAGCGGGAGCGGCTGAGCAGTTCTTC.

This clone was observed once. The chain employs TRBV27 and TRBJ2-3; 12 bases line up with TRBD2. CDR1 and CDR2 from the germline V gene are MNHEY and SMNVEV (reference sequence). The V gene end was trimmed by 4 bases and the J gene end by 5 bases; junction bases not matched to a gene: 4. CDR3 length: 15 residues. The CDR3, as DNA: TGTGCCAGCAGTTCTGCGGGACTAGCGGGAGATACGCAGTATTTT. Its translation is CASSSAGLAGDTQYF.

V is TRBV12-5 and J is TRBJ2-6; 10 bases fit TRBD1. V shed 7 bases, J shed 4 bases, and the junction held 10 bases outside the gene matches. This CDR3 is 17 amino acids long. CDR1 is LGHNT, CDR2 FRNRAP, per germline. The DNA for the CDR3 is TGTGCTAGTGACTCCGGGACAGGGGCTTCAGGGGCCAACGTCCTGACTTTC. The encoded protein is CASDSGTGASGANVLTF.

J is TRBJ2-7 and V is TRBV30; TRBD1 matches 10 bases. The CDR3 covers 13 residues. Germline V gene sequence: CDR1 GTSNPN, CDR2 SVGIG (reference sequence). V trimming: 6 bases; J trimming: 6 bases; junction bases outside the gene matches: 8. The chain's CDR3 is CACPGQGTLEQYF. The CDR3 nucleotides read TGTGCCTGTCCGGGACAGGGGACTCTCGAGCAGTACTTC. Based on the CDR3 plus reference TRBV30 and TRBJ2-7, the full variable domain is SQTIHQWPATLVQPVGSPLSLECTVEGTSNPNLYWYRQAAGRGLQLLFYSVGIGQISSEVPQNLSASRPQDRQFILSSKKLLLSDSGFYLCACPGQGTLEQYFGPGTRLTVT.

This chain connects TRBV30 to TRBJ1-1; the D is unclear. The CDR3 totals 14 residues. Trimming shortened V by 3 bases and J by 0 bases, and 11 bases separated the two germline ends. Germline assignment: CDR1 GTSNPN and CDR2 SVGIG (reference sequence). For the CDR3, the DNA is TGTGCCTGGAGAAGGAGCTTCTTGAACACTGAAGCTTTCTTT. This translates into CAWRRSFLNTEAFF.

The chain recombines TRBV6-5 with TRBJ2-5, with a weak D call TRBD1 (5 bases). The CDR3 contains 16 residues. V lost 0 bases to trimming and J lost 4 bases, with 15 bases between them. Germline lookup yields CDR1 MNHEY and CDR2 SVGAGI. The CDR3 DNA is TGTGCCAGCAGTTACTCGATTCAGGGCCATGGAGAGACCCAGTACTTC. Translation: CASSYSIQGHGETQYF.

A single count supports this clone. V and J are TRBV5-4 and TRBJ1-1; 8 bases are shared with TRBD1. This CDR3 is 15 amino acids long. The V and J ends lost 4 bases and 5 bases, in that order; junction bases with no gene match: 10. Germline CDR1 is SGHNT and CDR2 is YYREEE (reference sequence). The CDR3 sequence is CASSPRQGTSTEAFF. Written as DNA, the CDR3 is TGTGCCAGCAGCCCTCGACAGGGGACCTCGACTGAAGCTTTCTTT.

J is TRBJ1-2 and V is TRBV30; D is unclear. Looked up from germline, CDR1 is GTSNPN and CDR2 is SVGIG (reference sequence). Trimming left V 5 bases short and J 4 bases short, with 23 bases between. This CDR3 has 16 residues. The CDR3 here is CAWRSVRYRKIYGYTF. The CDR3 DNA sequence: TGTGCCTGGCGGAGTGTGCGTTATAGAAAGATCTATGGCTACACCTTC.

The chain combines TRBV25-1 with TRBJ2-7; D call uncertain. The CDR3 totals 11 residues. The germline V and J ends were trimmed by 4 bases and 3 bases, with 4 bases remaining between them. Per germline, CDR1 MGHDK and CDR2 SYGVNS. The CDR3 DNA follows: TGTGCCAGCAGTGGAATCTACGAGCAGTACTTC. This translates into CASSGIYEQYF.

This clone was counted a single time. The chain joins TRBV10-3 to TRBJ1-5; 9 bases are a match to TRBD1. The germline V gene encodes CDR1 ENHRY and CDR2 SYGVKD. V shed 4 bases, J shed 0 bases, and the junction held 4 bases outside the gene matches. CDR3 size: 16 residues. The CDR3 region is CAISAGTGHSNQPQHF. The CDR3 DNA reads TGTGCCATCAGTGCCGGGACAGGGCATAGCAATCAGCCCCAGCATTTT.

The chain recombines TRBV11-2 with TRBJ1-2; 7 nucleotides agree with TRBD1. The CDR3 extends over 17 amino acids. After removal of 0 bases from V and 11 bases from J, the junction contained 18 bases not matched to a gene. Germline assignment: CDR1 SGHAT and CDR2 FQNNGV. In DNA form, the CDR3 reads TGTGCCAGCAGCTTAGAGGAGCAGGGGGGAGTTCTCATCGGATACACCTTC. This encodes CASSLEEQGGVLIGYTF.

The V gene is TRBV7-2, the J gene TRBJ1-1; no definite D call. V lost 3 bases, J lost 3 bases, and 8 bases lay in between. CDR3 size: 13 residues. Germline loops: CDR1 SGHTA, CDR2 FQGNSA. The CDR3 sequence is CASSFGGDTEAFF. CDR3 DNA sequence: TGTGCCAGCAGCTTCGGTGGGGACACTGAAGCTTTCTTT.